This TCR beta chain stems from a study of blood T cell repertoires in COVID-19. Across the whole study: Acute-phase and convalescent COVID-19 samples originated in the United States, Italy and Spain. Sources were T cells, B-cell-depleted T cells, or PBMCs; the material itself was cDNA or gDNA.

Seattle's enrolled individuals joined amid active infection and were then monitored longitudinally. The authors' processing: Reference gene primer amplification in the assay estimated nucleated cell counts. Produced via immunoSEQ multiplex PCR; TCRdb's table is partial and in-frame only. D and trimming were read from the DNA, whereas the V and J calls and clone size are those reported in that table. The sample has around 400,000 clones; 70% to 90% are singletons. The junction had 7 bases not matched to a gene; V was cut back by 6 bases and J by 2 bases. This CDR3 has 15 amino acids. Germline V CDR1 and CDR2: SGHNT, YYREEE (reference sequence).

The clonotype originates from a woman in her 30s with COVID-19, enrolled during active disease. Material: peripheral blood. The V gene is TRBV5-4, the J gene TRBJ2-5; 10 bases align to TRBD2. The CDR3 sequence is CASTSGLAVQETQYF. In DNA form, the CDR3 reads TGTGCCAGCACCTCCGGACTAGCGGTTCAAGAGACCCAGTACTTC.